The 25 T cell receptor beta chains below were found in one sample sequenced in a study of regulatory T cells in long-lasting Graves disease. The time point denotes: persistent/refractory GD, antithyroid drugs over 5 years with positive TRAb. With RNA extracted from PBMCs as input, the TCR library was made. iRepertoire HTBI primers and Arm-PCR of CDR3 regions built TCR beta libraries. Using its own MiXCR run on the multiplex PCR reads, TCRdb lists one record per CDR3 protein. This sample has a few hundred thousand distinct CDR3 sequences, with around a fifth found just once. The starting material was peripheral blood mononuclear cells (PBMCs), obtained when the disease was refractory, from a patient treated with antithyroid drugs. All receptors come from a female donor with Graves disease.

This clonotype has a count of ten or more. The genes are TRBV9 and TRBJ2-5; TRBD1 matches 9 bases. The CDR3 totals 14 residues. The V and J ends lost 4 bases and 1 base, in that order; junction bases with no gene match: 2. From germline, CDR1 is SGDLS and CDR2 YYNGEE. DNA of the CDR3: TGTGCCAGCAGCCCGACAGGGGGCCAAGAGACCCAGTACTTC. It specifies CASSPTGGQETQYF.

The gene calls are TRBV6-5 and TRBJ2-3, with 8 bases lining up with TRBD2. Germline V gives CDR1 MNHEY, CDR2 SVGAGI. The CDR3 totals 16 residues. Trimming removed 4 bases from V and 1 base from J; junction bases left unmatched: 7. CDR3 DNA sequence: TGTGCCAGCAGTTTCATGGGACTAGTCGGCACAGATACGCAGTATTTT. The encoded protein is CASSFMGLVGTDTQYF.

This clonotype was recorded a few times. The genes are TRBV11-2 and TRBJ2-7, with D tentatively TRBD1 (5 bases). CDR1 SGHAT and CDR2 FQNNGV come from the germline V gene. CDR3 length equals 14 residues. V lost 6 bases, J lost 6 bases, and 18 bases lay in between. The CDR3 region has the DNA TGTGCCAGCAGGGCCAGGGTCTCGTTGGGCGAGCAGTACTTC. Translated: CASRARVSLGEQYF.

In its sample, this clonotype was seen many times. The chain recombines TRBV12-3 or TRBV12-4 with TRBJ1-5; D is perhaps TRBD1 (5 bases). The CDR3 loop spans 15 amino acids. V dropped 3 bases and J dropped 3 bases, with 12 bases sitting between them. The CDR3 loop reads CASSFSGRNNQPQHF. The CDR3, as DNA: TGTGCCAGCAGTTTCTCAGGGCGAAACAATCAGCCCCAGCATTTT.

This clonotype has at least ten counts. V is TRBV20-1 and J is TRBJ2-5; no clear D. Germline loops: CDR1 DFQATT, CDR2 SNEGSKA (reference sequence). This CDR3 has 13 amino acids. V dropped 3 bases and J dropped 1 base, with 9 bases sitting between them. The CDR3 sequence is CSASGPTQETQYF. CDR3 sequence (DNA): TGCAGTGCTAGTGGACCAACCCAAGAGACCCAGTACTTC.

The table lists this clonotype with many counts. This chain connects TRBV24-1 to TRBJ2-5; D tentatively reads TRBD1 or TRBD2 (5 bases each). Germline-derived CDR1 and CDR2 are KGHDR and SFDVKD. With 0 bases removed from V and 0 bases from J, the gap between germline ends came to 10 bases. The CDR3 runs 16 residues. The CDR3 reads CATSDLGDANQETQYF. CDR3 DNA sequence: TGTGCCACCAGTGATTTGGGGGACGCAAACCAAGAGACCCAGTACTTC.

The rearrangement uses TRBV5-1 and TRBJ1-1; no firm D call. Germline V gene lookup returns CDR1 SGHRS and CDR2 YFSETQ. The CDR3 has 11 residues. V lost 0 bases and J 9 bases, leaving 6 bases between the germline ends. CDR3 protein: CASSLGLQAFF. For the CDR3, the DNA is TGCGCCAGCAGCTTGGGACTGCAAGCTTTCTTT.

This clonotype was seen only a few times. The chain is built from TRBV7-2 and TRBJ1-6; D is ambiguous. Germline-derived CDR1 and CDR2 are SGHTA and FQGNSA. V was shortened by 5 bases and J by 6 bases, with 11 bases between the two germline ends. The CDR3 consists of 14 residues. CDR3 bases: TGTGCCAGCAGCACCTGGACCGTTAATTCACCCCTCCACTTT. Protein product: CASSTWTVNSPLHF.

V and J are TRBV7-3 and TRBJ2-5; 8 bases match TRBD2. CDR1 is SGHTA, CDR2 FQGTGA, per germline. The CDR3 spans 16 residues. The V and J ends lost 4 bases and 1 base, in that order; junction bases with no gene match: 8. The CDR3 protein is CASSSGAAGVQETQYF. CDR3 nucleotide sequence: TGTGCCAGCAGCTCGGGGGCAGCGGGGGTCCAAGAGACCCAGTACTTC.

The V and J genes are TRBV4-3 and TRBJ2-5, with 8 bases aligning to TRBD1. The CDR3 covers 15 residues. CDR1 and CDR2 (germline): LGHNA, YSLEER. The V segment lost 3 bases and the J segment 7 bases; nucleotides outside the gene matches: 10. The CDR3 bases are TGCGCCAGCAGCCACCTACTGACAGGGGATGCGACCCAGTACTTC. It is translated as CASSHLLTGDATQYF.

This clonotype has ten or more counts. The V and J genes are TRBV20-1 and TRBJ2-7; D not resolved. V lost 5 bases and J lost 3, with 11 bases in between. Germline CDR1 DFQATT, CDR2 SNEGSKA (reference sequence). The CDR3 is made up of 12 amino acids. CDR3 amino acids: CSAADSDYEQYF. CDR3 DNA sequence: TGCAGTGCTGCCGACTCTGACTACGAGCAGTACTTC.

The CDR3 loop reads CASSEGESRYNEQFF. The CDR3 region has the DNA TGTGCCAGCAGTGAGGGGGAGTCAAGGTACAATGAGCAGTTCTTC. The chain joins TRBV25-1 to TRBJ2-1; tentatively, D is TRBD1 or TRBD2 (5 bases each). This CDR3 region has 15 residues. Germline V gives CDR1 MGHDK, CDR2 SYGVNS. V shed 3 bases and J shed 4 bases, with 13 bases lying between them. Based on the CDR3 plus reference TRBV25-1 and TRBJ2-1, the full variable domain is EADIYQTPRYLVIGTGKKITLECSQTMGHDKMYWYQQDPGMELHLIHYSYGVNSTEKGDLSSESTVSRIRTEHFPLTLESARPSHTSQYLCASSEGESRYNEQFFGPGTRLTVL.

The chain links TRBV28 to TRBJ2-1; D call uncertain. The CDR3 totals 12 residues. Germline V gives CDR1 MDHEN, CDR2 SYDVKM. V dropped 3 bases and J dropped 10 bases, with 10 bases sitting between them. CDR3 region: CASSFNSAEQFF. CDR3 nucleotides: TGTGCCAGCAGTTTTAATTCGGCAGAGCAGTTCTTC. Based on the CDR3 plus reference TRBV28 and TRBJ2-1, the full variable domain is DVKVTQSSRYLVKRTGEKVFLECVQDMDHENMFWYRQDPGLGLRLIYFSYDVKMKEKGDIPEGYSVSREKKERFSLILESASTNQTSMYLCASSFNSAEQFFGPGTRLTVL.

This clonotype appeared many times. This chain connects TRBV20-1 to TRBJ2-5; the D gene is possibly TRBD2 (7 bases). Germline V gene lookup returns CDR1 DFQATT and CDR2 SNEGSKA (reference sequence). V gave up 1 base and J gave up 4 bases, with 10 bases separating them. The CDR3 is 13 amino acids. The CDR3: CSARGGGAETQYF. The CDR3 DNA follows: TGCAGTGCTAGAGGTGGGGGGGCAGAGACCCAGTACTTC.

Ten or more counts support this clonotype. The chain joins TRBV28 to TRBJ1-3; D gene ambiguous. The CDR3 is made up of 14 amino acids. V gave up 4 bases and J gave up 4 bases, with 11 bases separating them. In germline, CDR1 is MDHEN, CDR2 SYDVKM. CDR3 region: CASSSGTEGNTIYF. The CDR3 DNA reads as TGTGCCAGCAGTTCCGGAACGGAAGGAAACACCATATATTTT.

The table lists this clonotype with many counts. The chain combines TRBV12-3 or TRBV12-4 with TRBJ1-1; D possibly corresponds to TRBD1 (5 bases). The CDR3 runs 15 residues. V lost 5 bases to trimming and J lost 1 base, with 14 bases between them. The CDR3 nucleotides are TGTGCCAGCAGTCCTCAGGGTCCGAAGAACACTGAAGCTTTCTTT. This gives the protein CASSPQGPKNTEAFF.

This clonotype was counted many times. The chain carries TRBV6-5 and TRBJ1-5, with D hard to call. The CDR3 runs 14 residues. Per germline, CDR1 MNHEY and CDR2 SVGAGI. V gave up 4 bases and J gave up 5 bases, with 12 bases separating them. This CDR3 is CASSSSFGHQPQHF. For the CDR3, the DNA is TGTGCCAGCAGTTCTTCCTTCGGTCATCAGCCCCAGCATTTT.

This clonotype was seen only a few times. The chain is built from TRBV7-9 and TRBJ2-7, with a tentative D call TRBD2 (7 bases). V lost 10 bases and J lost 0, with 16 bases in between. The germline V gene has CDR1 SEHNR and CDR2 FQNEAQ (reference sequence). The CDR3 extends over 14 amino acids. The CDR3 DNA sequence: TGTGCCACCGCGGGGGCAGGAAGCTCCTACGAGCAGTACTTC. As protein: CATAGAGSSYEQYF.

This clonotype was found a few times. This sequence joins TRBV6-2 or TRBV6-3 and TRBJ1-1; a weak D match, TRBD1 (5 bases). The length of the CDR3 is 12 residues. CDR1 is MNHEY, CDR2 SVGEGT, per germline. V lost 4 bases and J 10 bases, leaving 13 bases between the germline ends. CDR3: CASSWIIGGAFF. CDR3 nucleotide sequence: TGTGCCAGCAGTTGGATCATCGGGGGAGCTTTCTTT.

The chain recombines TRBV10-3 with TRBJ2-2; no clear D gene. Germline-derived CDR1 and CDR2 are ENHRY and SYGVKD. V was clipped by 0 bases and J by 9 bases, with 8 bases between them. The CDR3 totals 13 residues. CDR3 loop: CAISESDQWELFF. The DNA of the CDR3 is TGTGCCATCAGTGAGTCTGACCAATGGGAGCTGTTTTTT.

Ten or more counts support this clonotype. CDR3 loop: CASSDPPGTGSGYTF. DNA of the CDR3: TGTGCCAGCAGTGACCCCCCGGGGACAGGGTCTGGCTACACCTTC. The chain employs TRBV7-2 and TRBJ1-2, with 9 bases that match TRBD1. CDR3 length: 15 residues. Germline CDR1 reads SGHTA; CDR2 reads FQGNSA. The junction had 12 bases not matched to a gene; V was cut back by 6 bases and J by 7 bases.

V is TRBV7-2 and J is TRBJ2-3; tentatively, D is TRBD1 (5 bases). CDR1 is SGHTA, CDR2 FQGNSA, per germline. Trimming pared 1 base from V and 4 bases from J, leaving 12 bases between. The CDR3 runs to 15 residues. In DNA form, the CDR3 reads TGTGCCAGCAGCTTAGAGGGGATCCAGTCAGATACGCAGTATTTT. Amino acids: CASSLEGIQSDTQYF.

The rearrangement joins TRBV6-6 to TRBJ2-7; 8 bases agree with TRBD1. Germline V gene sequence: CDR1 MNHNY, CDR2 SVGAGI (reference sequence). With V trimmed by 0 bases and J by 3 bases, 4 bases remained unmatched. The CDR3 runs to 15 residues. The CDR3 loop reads CASSYSQGALYEQYF. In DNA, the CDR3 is TGTGCCAGCAGTTACTCGCAGGGGGCTCTCTACGAGCAGTACTTC.

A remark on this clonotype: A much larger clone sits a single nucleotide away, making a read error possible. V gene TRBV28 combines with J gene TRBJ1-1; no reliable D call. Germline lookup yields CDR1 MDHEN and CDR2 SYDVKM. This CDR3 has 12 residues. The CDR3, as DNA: TGTGCCAGCGGTTTCGGCTACACTGAAGCTTTCTTT. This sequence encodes CASGFGYTEAFF.

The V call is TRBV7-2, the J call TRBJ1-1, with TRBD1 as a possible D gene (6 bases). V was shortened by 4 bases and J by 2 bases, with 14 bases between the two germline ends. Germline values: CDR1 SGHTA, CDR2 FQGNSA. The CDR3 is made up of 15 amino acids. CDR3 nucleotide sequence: TGTGCCAGCAGCTCCCGGGGGGCGTATAACACTGAAGCTTTCTTT. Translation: CASSSRGAYNTEAFF.